The clone carrying this TCR beta chain was detected only once. Its antigen is unidentified. The sample comes from a study of a mutant IDH1 vaccine in newly diagnosed glioma. The overall study: The start of vaccination came 4-6 weeks after radiotherapy alone, or with temozolomide cycles.

TCRdb's copy holds only in-frame clones and misses some; the assay was immunoSEQ multiplex PCR. The table records about 54,000 clones, around 80% of them present only once. This sample's time point: week 35, safety follow-up. Doses of 300 ug of mutant IDH1 20-mer peptide were given with topical imiquimod. This sample comprised PBMCs, obtained from a glioma patient whose treatment included an IDH1 peptide vaccine. This sequence originates from a young woman with glioma.

In nucleotides, the CDR3 is TGTGCCAGCAGCGATGGGGAGAACACTGAAGCTTTCTTT. Protein product: CASSDGENTEAFF. The chain is built from TRBV6-6 and TRBJ1-1; D not certain. This CDR3 is 13 amino acids long. Germline CDR1 and CDR2: MNHNY and SVGAGI (reference sequence). V was cut by 6 bases and J by 1 base, with 9 bases left in between.